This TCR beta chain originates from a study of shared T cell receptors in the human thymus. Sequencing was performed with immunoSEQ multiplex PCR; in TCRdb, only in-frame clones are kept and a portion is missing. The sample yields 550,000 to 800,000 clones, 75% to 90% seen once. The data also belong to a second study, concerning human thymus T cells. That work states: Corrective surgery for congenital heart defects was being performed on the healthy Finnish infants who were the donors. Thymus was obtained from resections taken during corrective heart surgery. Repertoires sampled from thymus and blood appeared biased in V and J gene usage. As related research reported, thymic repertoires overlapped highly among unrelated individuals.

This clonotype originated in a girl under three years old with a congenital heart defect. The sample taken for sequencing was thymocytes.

For the CDR3, the DNA is TGTGCCAGCAGCTTAGGGGGAGACACTGAAGCTTTCTTT. Translation: CASSLGGDTEAFF. This chain links TRBV7-2 with TRBJ1-1; D unresolved. Germline V lookup: CDR1 SGHTA, CDR2 FQGNSA. V was clipped by 1 base and J by 3 bases, with 6 bases between them. CDR3 length: 13 residues.